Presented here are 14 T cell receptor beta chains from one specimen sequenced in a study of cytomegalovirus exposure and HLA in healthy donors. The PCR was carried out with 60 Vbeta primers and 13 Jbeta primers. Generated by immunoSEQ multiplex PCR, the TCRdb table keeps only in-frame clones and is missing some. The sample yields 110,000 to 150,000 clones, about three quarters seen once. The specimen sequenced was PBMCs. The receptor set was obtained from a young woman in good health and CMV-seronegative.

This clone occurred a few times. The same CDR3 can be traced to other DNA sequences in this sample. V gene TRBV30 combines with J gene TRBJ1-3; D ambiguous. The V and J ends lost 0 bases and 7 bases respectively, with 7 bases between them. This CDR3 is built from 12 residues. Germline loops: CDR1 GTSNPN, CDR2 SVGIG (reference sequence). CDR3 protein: CAWSVLGNTIYF. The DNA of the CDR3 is TGTGCCTGGAGTGTACTAGGGAACACCATATATTTT.

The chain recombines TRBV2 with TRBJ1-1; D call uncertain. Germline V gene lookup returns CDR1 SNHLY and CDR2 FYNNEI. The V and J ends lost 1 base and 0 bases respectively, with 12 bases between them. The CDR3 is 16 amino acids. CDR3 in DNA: TGTGCCAGCAGTGAAGGAGGGAGGAGGATGAACACTGAAGCTTTCTTT. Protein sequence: CASSEGGRRMNTEAFF.

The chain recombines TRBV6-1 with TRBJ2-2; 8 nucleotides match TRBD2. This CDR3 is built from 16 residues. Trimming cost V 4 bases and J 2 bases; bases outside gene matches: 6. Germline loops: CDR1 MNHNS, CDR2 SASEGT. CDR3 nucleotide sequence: TGTGCCAGCAGTGCTGGTAGCGGGGTAAACACCGGGGAGCTGTTTTTT. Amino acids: CASSAGSGVNTGELFF.

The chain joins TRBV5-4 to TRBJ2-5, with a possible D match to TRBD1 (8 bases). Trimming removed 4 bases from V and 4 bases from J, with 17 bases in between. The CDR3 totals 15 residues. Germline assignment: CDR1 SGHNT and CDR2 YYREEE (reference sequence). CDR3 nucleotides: TGTGCCAGCAGCAACGACAGGGGAGGGGGAGAGACCCAGTACTTC. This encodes CASSNDRGGGETQYF.

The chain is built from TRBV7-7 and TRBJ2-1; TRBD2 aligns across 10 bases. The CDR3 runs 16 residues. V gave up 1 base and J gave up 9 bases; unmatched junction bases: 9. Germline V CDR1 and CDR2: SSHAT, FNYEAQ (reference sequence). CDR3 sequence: CASSLGLAGAGGEQFF. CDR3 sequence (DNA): TGTGCCAGCAGCTTAGGGCTAGCGGGGGCTGGGGGTGAGCAGTTCTTC.

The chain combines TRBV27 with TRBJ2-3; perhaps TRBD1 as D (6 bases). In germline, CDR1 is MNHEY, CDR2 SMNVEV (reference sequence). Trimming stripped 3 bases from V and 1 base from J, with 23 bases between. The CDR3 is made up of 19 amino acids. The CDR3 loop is CASSLLGGSGGTGTDTQYF. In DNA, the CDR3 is TGTGCCAGCAGTTTGTTAGGGGGTTCTGGTGGTACTGGCACAGATACGCAGTATTTT.

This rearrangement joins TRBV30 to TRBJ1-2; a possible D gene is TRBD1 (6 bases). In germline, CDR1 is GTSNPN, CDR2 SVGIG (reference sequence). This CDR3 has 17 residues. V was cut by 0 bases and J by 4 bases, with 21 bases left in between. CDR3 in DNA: TGTGCCTGGAGTGTAATAAGTGTGGCGGGGGCTGGCTATGGCTACACCTTC. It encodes CAWSVISVAGAGYGYTF. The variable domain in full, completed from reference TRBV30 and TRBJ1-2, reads SQTIHQWPATLVQPVGSPLSLECTVEGTSNPNLYWYRQAAGRGLQLLFYSVGIGQISSEVPQNLSASRPQDRQFILSSKKLLLSDSGFYLCAWSVISVAGAGYGYTFGSGTRLTVV.

Here the CDR3 reads CASSYNRAGEQYF. The CDR3 bases are TGTGCCAGCAGCTATAACAGGGCCGGCGAGCAGTACTTC. The V gene is TRBV11-2, the J gene TRBJ2-7; weak D call: TRBD1 (6 bases). The CDR3 consists of 13 residues. Looked up from germline, CDR1 is SGHAT and CDR2 is FQNNGV. V lost 4 bases, J lost 6 bases, and 13 bases lay in between.

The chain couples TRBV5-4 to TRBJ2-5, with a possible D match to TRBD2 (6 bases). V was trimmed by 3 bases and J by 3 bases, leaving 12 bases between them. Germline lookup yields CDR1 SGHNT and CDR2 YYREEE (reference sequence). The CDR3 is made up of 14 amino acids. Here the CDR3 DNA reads TGTGCCAGCAGCTCGGACTACGTAAAAGAGACCCAGTACTTC. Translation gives CASSSDYVKETQYF.

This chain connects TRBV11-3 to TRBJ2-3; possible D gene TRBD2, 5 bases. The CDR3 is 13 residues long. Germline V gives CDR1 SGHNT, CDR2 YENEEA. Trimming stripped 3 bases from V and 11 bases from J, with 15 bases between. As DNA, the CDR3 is TGTGCCAGCAGCTTGAGGGCCGGATACAGGCAGTATTTT. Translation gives CASSLRAGYRQYF.

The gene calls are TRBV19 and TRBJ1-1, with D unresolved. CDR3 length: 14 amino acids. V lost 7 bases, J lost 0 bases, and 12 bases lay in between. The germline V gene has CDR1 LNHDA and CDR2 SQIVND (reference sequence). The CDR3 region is CASKRGQMNTEAFF. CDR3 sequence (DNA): TGTGCCAGTAAGCGGGGTCAGATGAACACTGAAGCTTTCTTT.

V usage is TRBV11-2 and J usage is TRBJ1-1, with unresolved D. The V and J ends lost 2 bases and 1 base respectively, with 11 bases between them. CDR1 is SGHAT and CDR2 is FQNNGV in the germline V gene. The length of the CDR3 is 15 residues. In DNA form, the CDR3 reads TGTGCCAGCAGCTTAATCAGGCGACCGAACACTGAAGCTTTCTTT. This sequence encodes CASSLIRRPNTEAFF.

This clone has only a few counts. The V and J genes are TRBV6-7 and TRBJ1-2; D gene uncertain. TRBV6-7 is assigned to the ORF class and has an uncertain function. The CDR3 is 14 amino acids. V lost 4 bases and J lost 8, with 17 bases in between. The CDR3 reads CASSCPVLRGGYTF. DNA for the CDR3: TGTGCCAGCAGTTGTCCCGTGCTCCGCGGGGGCTACACCTTC.

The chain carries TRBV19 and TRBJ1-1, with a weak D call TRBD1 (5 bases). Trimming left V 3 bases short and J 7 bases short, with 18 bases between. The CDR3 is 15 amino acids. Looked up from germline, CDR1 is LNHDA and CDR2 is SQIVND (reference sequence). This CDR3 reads CASSIFGQGVGEAFF. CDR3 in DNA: TGTGCCAGTAGTATTTTTGGGCAGGGTGTTGGTGAAGCTTTCTTT.